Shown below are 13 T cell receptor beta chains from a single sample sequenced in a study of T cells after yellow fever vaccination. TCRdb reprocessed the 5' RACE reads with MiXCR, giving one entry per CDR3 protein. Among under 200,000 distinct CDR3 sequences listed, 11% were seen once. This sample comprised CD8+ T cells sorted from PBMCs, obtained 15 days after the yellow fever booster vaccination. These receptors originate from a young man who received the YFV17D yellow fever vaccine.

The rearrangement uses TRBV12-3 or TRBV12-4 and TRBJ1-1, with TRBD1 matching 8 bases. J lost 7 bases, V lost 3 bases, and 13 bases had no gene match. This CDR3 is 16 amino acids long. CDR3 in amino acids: CASSFGQGALILEAFF. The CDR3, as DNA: TGTGCCAGCAGTTTCGGGCAGGGGGCTTTAATTCTTGAAGCTTTCTTT.

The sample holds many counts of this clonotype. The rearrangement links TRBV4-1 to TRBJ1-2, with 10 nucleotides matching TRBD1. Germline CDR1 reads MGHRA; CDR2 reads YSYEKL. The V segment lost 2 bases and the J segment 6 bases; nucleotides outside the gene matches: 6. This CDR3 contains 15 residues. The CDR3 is CASSQPPGTGDGYTF. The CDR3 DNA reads TGCGCCAGCAGCCAACCACCCGGGACAGGGGATGGCTACACCTTC.

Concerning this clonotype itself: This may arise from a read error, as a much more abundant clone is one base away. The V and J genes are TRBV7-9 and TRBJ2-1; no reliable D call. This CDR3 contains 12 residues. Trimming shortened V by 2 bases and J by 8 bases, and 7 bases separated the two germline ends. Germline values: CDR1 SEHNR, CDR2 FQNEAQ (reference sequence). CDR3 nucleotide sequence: TGTGCCAGCAGCTTACTGCCTGATGAGCAGTTCTTC. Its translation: CASSLLPDEQFF.

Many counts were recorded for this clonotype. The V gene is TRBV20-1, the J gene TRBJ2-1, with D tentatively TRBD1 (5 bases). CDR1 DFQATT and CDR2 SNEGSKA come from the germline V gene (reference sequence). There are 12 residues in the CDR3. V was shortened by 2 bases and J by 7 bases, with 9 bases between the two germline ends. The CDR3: CSARQQVNEQFF. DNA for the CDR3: TGCAGTGCTAGACAACAGGTTAATGAGCAGTTCTTC.

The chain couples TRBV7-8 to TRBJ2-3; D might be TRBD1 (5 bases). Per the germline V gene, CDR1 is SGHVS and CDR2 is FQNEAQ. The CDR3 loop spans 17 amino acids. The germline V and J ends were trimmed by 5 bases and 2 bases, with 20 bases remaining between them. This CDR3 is CASSQSPRQPVTDTQYF. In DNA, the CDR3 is TGTGCCAGCAGCCAATCTCCTCGACAGCCGGTCACAGATACGCAGTATTTT.

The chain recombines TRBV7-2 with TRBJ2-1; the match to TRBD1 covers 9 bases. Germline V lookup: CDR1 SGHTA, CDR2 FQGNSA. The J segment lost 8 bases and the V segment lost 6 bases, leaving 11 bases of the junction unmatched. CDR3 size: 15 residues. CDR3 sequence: CASSGTGWIFDEQFF. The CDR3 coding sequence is TGTGCCAGCAGTGGGACAGGGTGGATTTTCGATGAGCAGTTCTTC. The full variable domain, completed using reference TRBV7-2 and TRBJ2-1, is GAGVSQSPSNKVTEKGKDVELRCDPISGHTALYWYRQSLGQGLEFLIYFQGNSAPDKSGLPSDRFSAERTGGSVSTLTIQRTQQEDSAVYLCASSGTGWIFDEQFFGPGTRLTVL.

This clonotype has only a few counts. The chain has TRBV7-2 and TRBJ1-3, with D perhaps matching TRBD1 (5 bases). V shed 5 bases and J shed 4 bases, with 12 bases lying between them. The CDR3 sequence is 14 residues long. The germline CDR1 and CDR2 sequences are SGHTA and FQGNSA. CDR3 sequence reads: CASSPGRRGNTIYF. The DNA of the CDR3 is TGTGCCAGCAGCCCAGGGCGTAGAGGAAACACCATATATTTT.

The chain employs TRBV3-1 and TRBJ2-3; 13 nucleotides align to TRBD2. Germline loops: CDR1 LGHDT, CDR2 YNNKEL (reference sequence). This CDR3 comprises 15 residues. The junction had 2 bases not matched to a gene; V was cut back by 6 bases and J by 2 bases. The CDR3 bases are TGTGCCAGCAGACTAGCGGGGGGGAACACAGATACGCAGTATTTT. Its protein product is CASRLAGGNTDTQYF.

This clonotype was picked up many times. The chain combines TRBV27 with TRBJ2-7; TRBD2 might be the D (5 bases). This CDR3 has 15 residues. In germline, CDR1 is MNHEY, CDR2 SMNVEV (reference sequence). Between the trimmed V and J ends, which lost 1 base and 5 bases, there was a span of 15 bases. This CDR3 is CASSLYALAGNEQYF. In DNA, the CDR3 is TGTGCCAGCAGTTTATACGCCCTAGCTGGGAACGAGCAGTACTTC.

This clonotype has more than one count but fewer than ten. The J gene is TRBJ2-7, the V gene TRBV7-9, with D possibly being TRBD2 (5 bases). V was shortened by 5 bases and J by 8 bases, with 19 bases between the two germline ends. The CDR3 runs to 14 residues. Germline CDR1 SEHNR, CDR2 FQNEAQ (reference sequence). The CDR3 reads CASSHPRETTKQYF. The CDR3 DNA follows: TGTGCCAGCAGCCACCCCCGGGAAACTACGAAGCAGTACTTC.

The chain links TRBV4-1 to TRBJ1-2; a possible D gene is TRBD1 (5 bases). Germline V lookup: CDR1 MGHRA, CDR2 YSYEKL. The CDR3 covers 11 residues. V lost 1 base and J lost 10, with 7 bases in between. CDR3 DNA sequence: TGCGCCAGCAGCCAAGGGGGCTACTACACCTTC. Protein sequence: CASSQGGYYTF.

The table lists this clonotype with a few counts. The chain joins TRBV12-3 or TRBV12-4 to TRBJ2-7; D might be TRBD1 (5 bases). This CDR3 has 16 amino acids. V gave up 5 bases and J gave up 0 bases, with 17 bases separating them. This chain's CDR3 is CASSNLQTAPSYEQYF. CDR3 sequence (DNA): TGTGCCAGCAGTAACTTACAGACAGCTCCCTCCTACGAGCAGTACTTC.

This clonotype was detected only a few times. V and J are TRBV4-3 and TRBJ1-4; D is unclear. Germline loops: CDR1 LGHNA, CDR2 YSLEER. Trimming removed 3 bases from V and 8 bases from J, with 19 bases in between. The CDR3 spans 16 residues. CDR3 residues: CASSQELVVREEKLFF. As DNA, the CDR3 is TGCGCCAGCAGCCAGGAATTGGTGGTAAGGGAAGAAAAACTGTTTTTT.